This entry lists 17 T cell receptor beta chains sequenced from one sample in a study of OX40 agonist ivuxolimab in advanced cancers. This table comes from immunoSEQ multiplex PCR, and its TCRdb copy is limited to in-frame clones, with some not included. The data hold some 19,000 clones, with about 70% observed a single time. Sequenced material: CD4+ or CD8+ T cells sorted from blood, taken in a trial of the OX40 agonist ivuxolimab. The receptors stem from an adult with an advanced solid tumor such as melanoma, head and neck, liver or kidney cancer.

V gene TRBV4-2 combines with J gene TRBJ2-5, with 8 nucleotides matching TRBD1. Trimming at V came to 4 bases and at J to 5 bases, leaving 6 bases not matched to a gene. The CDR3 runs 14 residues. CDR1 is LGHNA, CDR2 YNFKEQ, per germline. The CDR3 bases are TGTGCCAGCAGCCCACGGACAGGGCCGGAGACCCAGTACTTC. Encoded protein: CASSPRTGPETQYF.

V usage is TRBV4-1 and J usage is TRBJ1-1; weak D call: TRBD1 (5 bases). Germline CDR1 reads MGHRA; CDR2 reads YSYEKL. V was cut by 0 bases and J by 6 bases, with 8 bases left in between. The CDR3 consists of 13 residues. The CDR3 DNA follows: TGCGCCAGCAGCCAAGATTTAGGGGCTGAAGCTTTCTTT. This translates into CASSQDLGAEAFF.

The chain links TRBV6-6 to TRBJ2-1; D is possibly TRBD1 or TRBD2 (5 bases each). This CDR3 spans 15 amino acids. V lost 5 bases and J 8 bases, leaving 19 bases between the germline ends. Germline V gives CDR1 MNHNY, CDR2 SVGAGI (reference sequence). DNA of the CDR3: TGTGCCAGCAGTGACCCCAGGGAGCGAGGGGATGAGCAGTTCTTC. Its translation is CASSDPRERGDEQFF.

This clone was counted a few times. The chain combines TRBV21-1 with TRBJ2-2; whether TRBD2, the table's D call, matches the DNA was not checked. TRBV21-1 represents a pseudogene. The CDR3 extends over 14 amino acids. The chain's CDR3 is CARGGGANTGELFF. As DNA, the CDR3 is TGTGCCCGAGGGGGGGGAGCGAACACCGGGGAGCTGTTTTTT.

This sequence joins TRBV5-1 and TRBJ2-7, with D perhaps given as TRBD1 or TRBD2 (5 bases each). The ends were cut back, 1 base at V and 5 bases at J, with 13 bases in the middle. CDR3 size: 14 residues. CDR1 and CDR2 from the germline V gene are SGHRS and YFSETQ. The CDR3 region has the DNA TGCGCCAGCAGCTTGTGGGGACCCCCAAACGAGCAGTACTTC. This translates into CASSLWGPPNEQYF.

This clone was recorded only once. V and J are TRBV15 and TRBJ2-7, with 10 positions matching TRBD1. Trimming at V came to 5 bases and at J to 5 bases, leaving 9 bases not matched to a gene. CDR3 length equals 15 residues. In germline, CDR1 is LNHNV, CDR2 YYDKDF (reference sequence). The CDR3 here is CATSLVGTGDHEQYF. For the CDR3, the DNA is TGTGCCACCAGCCTGGTGGGGACAGGGGATCACGAGCAGTACTTC.

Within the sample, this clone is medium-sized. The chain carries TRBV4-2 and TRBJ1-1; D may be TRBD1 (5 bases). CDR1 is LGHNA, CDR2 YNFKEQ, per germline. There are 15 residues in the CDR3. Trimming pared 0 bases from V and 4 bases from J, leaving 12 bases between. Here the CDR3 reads CASSQEGQGRTEAFF. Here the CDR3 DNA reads TGTGCCAGCAGCCAAGAGGGCCAGGGCCGCACTGAAGCTTTCTTT.

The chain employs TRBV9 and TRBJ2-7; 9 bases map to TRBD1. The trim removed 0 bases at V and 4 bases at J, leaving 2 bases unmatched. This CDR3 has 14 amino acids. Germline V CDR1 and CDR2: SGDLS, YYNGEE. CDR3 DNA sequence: TGTGCCAGCAGCGTAGCGACAGGGGGTTACGAGCAGTACTTC. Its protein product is CASSVATGGYEQYF.

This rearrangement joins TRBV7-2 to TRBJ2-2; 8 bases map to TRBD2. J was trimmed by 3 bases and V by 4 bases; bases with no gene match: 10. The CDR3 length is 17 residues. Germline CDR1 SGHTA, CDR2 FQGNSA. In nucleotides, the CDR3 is TGTGCCAGCAGCTCACCCGTAGCGGGGACTCACACCGGGGAGCTGTTTTTT. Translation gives CASSSPVAGTHTGELFF.

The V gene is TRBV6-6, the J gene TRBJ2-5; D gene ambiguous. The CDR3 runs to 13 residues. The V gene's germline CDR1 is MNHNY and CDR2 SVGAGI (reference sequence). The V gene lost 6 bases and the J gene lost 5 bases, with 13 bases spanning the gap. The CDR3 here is CASSPGLDETQYF. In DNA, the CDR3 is TGTGCCAGCAGCCCCGGGCTGGATGAGACCCAGTACTTC.

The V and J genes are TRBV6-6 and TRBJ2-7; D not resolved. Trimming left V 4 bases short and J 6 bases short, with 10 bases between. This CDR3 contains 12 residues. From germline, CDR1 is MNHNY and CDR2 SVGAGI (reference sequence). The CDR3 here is CASSFEGVEQYF. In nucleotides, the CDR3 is TGTGCCAGCAGTTTTGAAGGAGTCGAGCAGTACTTC.

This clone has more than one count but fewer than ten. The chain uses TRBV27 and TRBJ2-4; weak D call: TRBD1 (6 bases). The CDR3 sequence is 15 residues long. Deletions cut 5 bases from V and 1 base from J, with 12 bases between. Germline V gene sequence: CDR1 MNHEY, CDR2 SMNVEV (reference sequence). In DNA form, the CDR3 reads TGTGCCAGCAGTAGGAACAGGGTTGCCAAAAACATTCAGTACTTC. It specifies CASSRNRVAKNIQYF.

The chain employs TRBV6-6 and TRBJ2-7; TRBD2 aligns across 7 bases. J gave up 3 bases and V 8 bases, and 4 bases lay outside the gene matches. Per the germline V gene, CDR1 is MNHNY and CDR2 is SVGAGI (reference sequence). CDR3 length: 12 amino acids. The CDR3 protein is CASEPSGYEQYF. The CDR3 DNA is TGTGCCAGCGAACCTAGCGGCTACGAGCAGTACTTC.

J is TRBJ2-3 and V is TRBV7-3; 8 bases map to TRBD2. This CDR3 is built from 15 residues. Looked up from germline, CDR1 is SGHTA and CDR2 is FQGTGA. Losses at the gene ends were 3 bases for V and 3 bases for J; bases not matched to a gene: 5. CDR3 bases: TGTGCCAGCAGCTTCCGGGGGGGCGTAACAGATACGCAGTATTTT. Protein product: CASSFRGGVTDTQYF.

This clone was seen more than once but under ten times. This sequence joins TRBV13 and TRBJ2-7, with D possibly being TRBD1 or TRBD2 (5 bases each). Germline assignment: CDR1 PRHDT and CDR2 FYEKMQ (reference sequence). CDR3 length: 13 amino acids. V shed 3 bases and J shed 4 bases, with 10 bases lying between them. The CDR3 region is CASSLGREYEQYF. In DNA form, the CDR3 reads TGTGCCAGCAGCTTGGGCAGGGAGTACGAGCAGTACTTC. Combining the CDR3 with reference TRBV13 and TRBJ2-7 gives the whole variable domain AAGVIQSPRHLIKEKRETATLKCYPIPRHDTVYWYQQGPGQDPQFLISFYEKMQSDKGSIPDRFSAQQFSDYHSELNMSSLELGDSALYFCASSLGREYEQYFGPGTRLTVT.

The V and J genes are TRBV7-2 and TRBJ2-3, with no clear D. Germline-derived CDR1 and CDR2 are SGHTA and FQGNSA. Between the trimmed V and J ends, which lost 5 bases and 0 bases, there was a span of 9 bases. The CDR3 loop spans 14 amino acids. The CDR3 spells CASSEYSSTDTQYF. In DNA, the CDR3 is TGTGCCAGCAGCGAGTATTCTAGCACAGATACGCAGTATTTT.

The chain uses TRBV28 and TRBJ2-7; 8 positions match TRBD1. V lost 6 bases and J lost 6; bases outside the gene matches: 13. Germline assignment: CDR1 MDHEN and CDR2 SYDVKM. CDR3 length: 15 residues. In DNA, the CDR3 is TGTGCCAGCAGCCCTATTCAGCAGGGGGCTGCCGAGCAGTACTTC. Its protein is CASSPIQQGAAEQYF.